This T cell receptor (beta chain) was identified in a study of long-term antiretroviral therapy in people with HIV. Study context: The earliest specimens came about a decade ahead of the 2015 immediate-ART recommendation.

This CDR3 region has 15 residues. V gave up 9 bases and J gave up 2 bases, with 16 bases separating them. Germline V gene lookup returns CDR1 LNHDA and CDR2 SQIVND (reference sequence). Study-wide findings and caveats: At every time point, clones expanded before ART dominated the repertoire. Post-ART, diversity grew, though it stayed under transplant donor control levels.

On this clone: Its antigen is not known.

Survey-level immunoSEQ v3.0 assays were run. The study targeted roughly 40,000-55,000 T-cell genomes per sample in sequencing. Only in-frame clones appear in the TCRdb table, and some are missing; sequencing was by immunoSEQ multiplex PCR. The sample shows 35,000 to 45,000 clones, 70% to 90% of them seen only once. The TCR sequence derives from a man aged 18 to 30 with HIV. V and J are TRBV19 and TRBJ1-4, with a weak D call TRBD1 (5 bases). This specimen consisted of unsorted PBMCs, obtained 2.2 years after starting antiretroviral therapy. The CDR3 bases are TGTGCCAGCCGAATCAGGGATTTGACTAATGAAAAACTGTTTTTT. It yields the protein CASRIRDLTNEKLFF.